This T cell receptor (beta chain) was captured in a study of CD8+ T cells in alopecia areata. Study-wide background: Tofacitinib ran 6 to 18 months, followed by 6 months off drug. Notes on the study in general: Clonality exceeded that of normal scalp in lesional scalp, most notably in alopecia totalis/universalis.

To note about this clone: Its antigen remains unidentified.

Germline CDR1 is MNHEY and CDR2 is SVGAGI. V was shortened by 5 bases and J by 3 bases, with 8 bases between the two germline ends. The CDR3 has 13 residues. Peripheral blood and lesional scalp punch biopsies came from alopecia areata patients. Reverse transcription of extracted RNA yielded cDNA, which provided the sequencing template. The protocol was immunoSEQ multiplex PCR, while the TCRdb copy is restricted to in-frame clones and leaves out a portion. The data hold 140,000 to 150,000 clones, with about 90% observed a single time. The origin of this receptor is a human donor with alopecia areata. The V call is TRBV6-5, the J call TRBJ2-1, with D maybe TRBD2 (6 bases). Sequencing was performed on CD8+ T cells sorted from blood, taken at week 0. CDR3 sequence (DNA): TGTGCCAGCAGTAGGACTAACTACAATGAGCAGTTCTTC. Translation gives CASSRTNYNEQFF.